Below, 21 T cell receptor beta chains from the same sample are listed, as sequenced in a study of blood T cell repertoires in COVID-19. Data came from immunoSEQ multiplex PCR; TCRdb stores just in-frame clones and leaves some out. The data contain 350,000 or so clones, roughly nine tenths of them singletons. Sequenced material: peripheral blood. These receptors came from an older woman with COVID-19, enrolled during active disease.

The chain links TRBV6-5 to TRBJ2-2; D gene unclear. V was pared by 0 bases and J by 5 bases, with 13 bases between. The germline CDR1 and CDR2 sequences are MNHEY and SVGAGI. The CDR3 has 16 amino acids. CDR3 sequence: CASSYSLTFETGELFF. Written as DNA, the CDR3 is TGTGCCAGCAGTTACTCGCTTACTTTCGAGACCGGGGAGCTGTTTTTT.

V usage is TRBV19 and J usage is TRBJ1-2, with D possibly TRBD1 on 5 matching bases. The CDR3 has 15 residues. CDR1 is LNHDA and CDR2 is SQIVND in the germline V gene (reference sequence). Trimming stripped 6 bases from V and 0 bases from J, with 14 bases between. CDR3 nucleotides: TGTGCCAGTAGCCTCAAAGGAGGGGCTAACTATGGCTACACCTTC. It codes for CASSLKGGANYGYTF.

The chain combines TRBV10-3 with TRBJ1-1, with D perhaps TRBD1 (6 bases). Germline V lookup: CDR1 ENHRY, CDR2 SYGVKD. V shed 6 bases and J shed 1 base, with 6 bases lying between them. The CDR3 contains 12 residues. The CDR3 sequence is CAIRTGNTEAFF. The CDR3 DNA reads as TGTGCCATCAGGACAGGGAACACTGAAGCTTTCTTT.

This chain joins TRBV28 and TRBJ1-5, with 8 bases identical to TRBD1. V lost 6 bases and J lost 5; bases outside the gene matches: 9. The CDR3 is 15 amino acids. CDR1 and CDR2 (germline): MDHEN, SYDVKM. For the CDR3, the DNA is TGTGCCAGCAGGCTCAGGGGGCTTTCACATCAGCCCCAGCATTTT. It specifies CASRLRGLSHQPQHF.

The chain is built from TRBV2 and TRBJ2-2, with 7 bases fitting TRBD1. The trim removed 6 bases at V and 0 bases at J, leaving 4 bases unmatched. This CDR3 has 15 amino acids. CDR1 is SNHLY and CDR2 is FYNNEI in the germline V gene. The CDR3 DNA sequence: TGTGCCAGCAGGATGACAGGGACGAACACCGGGGAGCTGTTTTTT. The encoded protein is CASRMTGTNTGELFF. The full variable domain, rest sourced from reference TRBV2 and TRBJ2-2, is EPEVTQTPSHQVTQMGQEVILRCVPISNHLYFYWYRQILGQKVEFLVSFYNNEISEKSEIFDDQFSVERPDGSNFTLKIRSTKLEDSAMYFCASRMTGTNTGELFFGEGSRLTVL.

This clone has just a few counts. Germline and junction disagree at one end, which may indicate a read error. The genes are TRBV2 and TRBJ2-7; TRBD1 matches 9 bases. This CDR3 has 15 residues. Germline values: CDR1 SNHLY, CDR2 FYNNEI. In DNA, the CDR3 is TGTGCCAGCAGGGAAGGACAGGGGTCGGGCTACGAGCAGTACTTC. This gives the protein CASREGQGSGYEQYF.

The rearrangement uses TRBV28 and TRBJ1-3; the D is unclear. The CDR3 length is 13 residues. V was shortened by 3 bases and J by 3 bases, with 6 bases between the two germline ends. Germline lookup yields CDR1 MDHEN and CDR2 SYDVKM. The CDR3 here is CASSFNSGNTIYF. CDR3 bases: TGTGCCAGCAGTTTTAACAGTGGAAACACCATATATTTT.

The V and J genes are TRBV27 and TRBJ2-7; possibly TRBD2 for D (6 bases). V lost 3 bases, J lost 1 base, and 10 bases lay in between. Germline V CDR1 and CDR2: MNHEY, SMNVEV (reference sequence). The CDR3 totals 14 residues. Written as DNA, the CDR3 is TGTGCCAGCAGTTTCGGGGGAGCTTCCTACGAGCAGTACTTC. Protein product: CASSFGGASYEQYF.

This clone was picked up one time. The chain carries TRBV5-1 and TRBJ1-2, with 7 bases aligning to TRBD1. V trimming: 0 bases; J trimming: 0 bases; junction bases outside the gene matches: 2. Germline CDR1 and CDR2: SGHRS and YFSETQ. The CDR3 is 15 amino acids. CDR3 sequence reads: CASSLGDSSNYGYTF. In nucleotides, the CDR3 is TGCGCCAGCAGCTTGGGGGACAGTTCTAACTATGGCTACACCTTC.

The V call is TRBV11-2, the J call TRBJ1-2; weak D call: TRBD1 (6 bases). CDR3 length equals 15 residues. V gave up 4 bases and J gave up 8 bases, with 20 bases separating them. Germline CDR1 and CDR2: SGHAT and FQNNGV. The CDR3: CASSSGQNEIRGYTF. CDR3 coding DNA: TGTGCCAGCAGCTCGGGACAAAACGAAATCCGGGGCTACACCTTC.

J is TRBJ1-1 and V is TRBV5-6; D remains unclear. Germline CDR1 reads SGHDT; CDR2 reads YYEEEE. With 1 base removed from V and 7 bases from J, the gap between germline ends came to 11 bases. The CDR3 contains 13 residues. For the CDR3, the DNA is TGTGCCAGCAGCTTGTTGACCGAGGATGAAGCTTTCTTT. It translates to CASSLLTEDEAFF.

This CDR3 is CASSSQGSGGAGEQFF. The CDR3, as DNA: TGTGCCAGCAGTTCCCAGGGTAGCGGGGGGGCTGGAGAGCAGTTCTTC. The gene calls are TRBV28 and TRBJ2-1, with TRBD2 identical over 11 bases. Germline CDR1 is MDHEN and CDR2 is SYDVKM. This CDR3 has 16 amino acids. V was clipped by 4 bases and J by 10 bases; unmatched bases: 12. The whole variable domain, filled in from reference TRBV28 and TRBJ2-1, reads DVKVTQSSRYLVKRTGEKVFLECVQDMDHENMFWYRQDPGLGLRLIYFSYDVKMKEKGDIPEGYSVSREKKERFSLILESASTNQTSMYLCASSSQGSGGAGEQFFGPGTRLTVL.

The rearrangement joins TRBV9 to TRBJ2-6, with TRBD1 as a possible D gene (5 bases). Germline V lookup: CDR1 SGDLS, CDR2 YYNGEE. With 0 bases removed from V and 2 bases from J, the gap between germline ends came to 9 bases. The CDR3 contains 16 residues. The chain's CDR3 is CASSVAVGAGANVLTF. As DNA, the CDR3 is TGTGCCAGCAGCGTAGCGGTAGGGGCTGGGGCCAACGTCCTGACTTTC. Using reference TRBV9 and TRBJ2-6 for the parts outside the CDR3, the full variable domain is DSGVTQTPKHLITATGQRVTLRCSPRSGDLSVYWYQQSLDQGLQFLIQYYNGEERAKGNILERFSAQQFPDLHSELNLSSLELGDSALYFCASSVAVGAGANVLTFGAGSRLTVL.

The V and J genes are TRBV5-1 and TRBJ1-3, with D perhaps TRBD1 (5 bases). The V end was cut by 1 base, the J end by 0 bases, with 11 bases between. Germline values: CDR1 SGHRS, CDR2 YFSETQ. This CDR3 is built from 16 residues. CDR3 sequence reads: CASSLSGGSSGNTIYF. Here the CDR3 DNA reads TGCGCCAGCAGCTTGTCTGGGGGGAGCTCTGGAAACACCATATATTTT.

The chain employs TRBV2 and TRBJ1-2; the D is unclear. The length of the CDR3 is 16 residues. Trimming removed 1 base at V and 8 bases at J, with 20 bases between. Germline V lookup: CDR1 SNHLY, CDR2 FYNNEI. CDR3 bases: TGTGCCAGCAGTGAAGGAAACAGCGGCCGATATTTAGGCTACACCTTC. Protein product: CASSEGNSGRYLGYTF.

This clone was counted only a few times. The chain has TRBV5-4 and TRBJ2-1; D is unclear. Germline-derived CDR1 and CDR2 are SGHNT and YYREEE (reference sequence). Between the trimmed V and J ends, which lost 1 base and 0 bases, there was a span of 8 bases. CDR3 length equals 15 residues. The DNA for the CDR3 is TGTGCCAGCAGCTTGAGGAGAGACTCCTACAATGAGCAGTTCTTC. Translated, it gives CASSLRRDSYNEQFF. Together with reference TRBV5-4 and TRBJ2-1, the CDR3 gives the full variable domain: ETGVTQSPTHLIKTRGQQVTLRCSSQSGHNTVSWYQQALGQGPQFIFQYYREEENGRGNFPPRFSGLQFPNYSSELNVNALELDDSALYLCASSLRRDSYNEQFFGPGTRLTVL.

Points on this clone: Other DNA sequences of this sample code for an identical CDR3. The rearrangement links TRBV7-8 to TRBJ1-2; D gene ambiguous. CDR1 is SGHVS and CDR2 is FQNEAQ in the germline V gene. CDR3 length equals 14 residues. Trimming pared 1 base from V and 0 bases from J, leaving 6 bases between. CDR3 amino acids: CASSLGSPNYGYTF. In DNA, the CDR3 is TGTGCCAGCAGCTTAGGTAGTCCTAACTATGGCTACACCTTC. The full variable domain, in which reference TRBV7-8 and TRBJ1-2 provide the parts outside the CDR3, is GAGVSQSPRYKVAKRGQDVALRCDPISGHVSLFWYQQALGQGPEFLTYFQNEAQLDKSGLPSDRFFAERPEGSVSTLKIQRTQQEDSAVYLCASSLGSPNYGYTFGSGTRLTVV.

The rearrangement joins TRBV12-5 to TRBJ1-2; TRBD1 matches at 7 bases. Germline loops: CDR1 LGHNT, CDR2 FRNRAP. The CDR3 consists of 15 residues. V lost 1 base to trimming and J lost 8 bases; unmatched junction nucleotides: 10. The CDR3 sequence: CASGLGPDRVEGYTF. CDR3 in DNA: TGTGCTAGTGGTTTGGGCCCCGACAGGGTAGAGGGCTACACCTTC.

This clone was counted between two and nine times. The J gene is TRBJ2-4, the V gene TRBV6-2 or TRBV6-3, with 8 bases fitting TRBD1. Germline CDR1 reads MNHEY; CDR2 reads SVGEGT. The CDR3 loop spans 18 amino acids. The J segment lost 3 bases and the V segment lost 4 bases, leaving 14 bases of the junction unmatched. The CDR3 DNA follows: TGTGCCAGCAGTTCCCGTTTATTCGGACAGGGAAGCAAAAACATTCAGTACTTC. The encoded protein is CASSSRLFGQGSKNIQYF.

This chain joins TRBV19 and TRBJ1-1; TRBD1 agrees at 7 bases. The J segment lost 3 bases and the V segment lost 5 bases, leaving 6 bases of the junction unmatched. This CDR3 comprises 14 residues. Germline CDR1 reads LNHDA; CDR2 reads SQIVND (reference sequence). In DNA form, the CDR3 reads TGTGCCAGTAGTGTAACAGGGGTGGACACTGAAGCTTTCTTT. Translated, it gives CASSVTGVDTEAFF.

The chain uses TRBV10-3 and TRBJ1-4; D is undetermined. Trimming cost V 5 bases and J 0 bases, with 16 bases left between them. Germline CDR1 reads ENHRY; CDR2 reads SYGVKD. CDR3 length: 17 amino acids. The CDR3 spells CAISLRGAIATNEKLFF. The CDR3 DNA follows: TGTGCCATCAGTCTTAGAGGCGCCATTGCAACTAATGAAAAACTGTTTTTT.